This TCR beta chain was observed in a study of blood T cell repertoires in COVID-19. The wider study: Collection of acute and convalescent COVID-19 samples took place in the United States, Italy and Spain. The analysed material was cDNA or gDNA that came from T cells, B-cell-depleted T cells, or PBMCs.

This CDR3 has 16 residues. Germline lookup yields CDR1 LGHNA and CDR2 YSLEER. Trimming pared 0 bases from V and 2 bases from J, leaving 12 bases between. In the source study's methods: Estimated nucleated cell counts came from reference gene primer amplification. Here immunoSEQ multiplex PCR was the method, and the copy in TCRdb shows in-frame clones only, minus some. For V, J and clone size, that table is used; D and trimming come from the DNA. The data show around 140,000 clones, 75% to 90% seen once. This TCR was recovered from a man in his sixties with active or convalescent COVID-19. The chain has TRBV4-3 and TRBJ2-3; tentatively, D is TRBD2 (6 bases). The sample consisted of peripheral blood. The CDR3 spells CASSQDRSSVTDTQYF. The CDR3 coding sequence is TGCGCCAGCAGCCAAGATCGGTCTAGCGTCACAGATACGCAGTATTTT.